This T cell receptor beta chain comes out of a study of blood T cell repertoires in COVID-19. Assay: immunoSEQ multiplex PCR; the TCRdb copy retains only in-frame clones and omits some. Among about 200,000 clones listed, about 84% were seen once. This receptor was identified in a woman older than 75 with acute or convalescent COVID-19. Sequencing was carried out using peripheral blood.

CDR3 residues: CASSPGTSGYNEQFF. In DNA form, the CDR3 reads TGTGCCAGCAGCCCCGGGACTAGCGGATACAATGAGCAGTTCTTC. The chain carries TRBV7-2 and TRBJ2-1, with 11 bases matching TRBD2. CDR1 and CDR2 (germline): SGHTA, FQGNSA. The V segment lost 5 bases and the J segment 4 bases; nucleotides outside the gene matches: 4. This CDR3 contains 15 residues.